The 8 T cell receptor beta chains in this list originate from one sample, sequenced in a study of blood T cell repertoires in COVID-19. Clones were read by immunoSEQ multiplex PCR, and TCRdb kept only the in-frame ones, dropping some. The sample lists around 180,000 clones, about four fifths occurring once. Sequencing was performed on peripheral blood. All receptors derive from a man between 65 and 80 years old with active or convalescent COVID-19.

The V gene is TRBV6-5, the J gene TRBJ2-7; TRBD2 matches 11 bases. Germline V gene lookup returns CDR1 MNHEY and CDR2 SVGAGI. This CDR3 has 13 amino acids. J was trimmed by 5 bases and V by 11 bases; bases with no gene match: 8. In DNA, the CDR3 is TGTGCCTCTCAGACTAGCGGGAACCACGAGCAGTACTTC. The encoded protein is CASQTSGNHEQYF.

V gene TRBV6-1 combines with J gene TRBJ2-7; D gene uncertain. Germline CDR1 is MNHNS and CDR2 is SASEGT. V was pared by 1 base and J by 4 bases, with 14 bases between. The CDR3 has 15 amino acids. The CDR3 region has the DNA TGTGCCAGCAGTGAAGGGCCCCCCGAGACTTACGAGCAGTACTTC. Amino acid sequence: CASSEGPPETYEQYF.

The chain combines TRBV5-1 with TRBJ2-7; D may be TRBD2 (7 bases). The V end was cut by 2 bases, the J end by 3 bases, with 12 bases between. The CDR3 has 14 residues. Germline lookup yields CDR1 SGHRS and CDR2 YFSETQ. Here the CDR3 reads CASSFGGQIYEQYF. The CDR3 DNA reads as TGCGCCAGCAGCTTCGGGGGGCAGATCTACGAGCAGTACTTC.

The chain has TRBV19 and TRBJ1-5, with TRBD1 matching 8 bases. From germline, CDR1 is LNHDA and CDR2 SQIVND (reference sequence). The CDR3 length is 14 residues. Unmatched junction bases numbered 6, after V lost 4 bases and J lost 7 bases. The CDR3 DNA follows: TGTGCCAGTAGTAACTTACAGGGGGACCAGCCCCAGCATTTT. Translation gives CASSNLQGDQPQHF.

This clone was detected once. The chain employs TRBV30 and TRBJ1-1; D uncertain. In germline, CDR1 is GTSNPN, CDR2 SVGIG (reference sequence). This CDR3 is 12 amino acids long. V gave up 0 bases and J gave up 5 bases, with 7 bases separating them. The CDR3 DNA reads as TGTGCCTGGAGTGTACAATGGACTGAAGCTTTCTTT. Its protein product is CAWSVQWTEAFF.

This sequence joins TRBV20-1 and TRBJ1-6; possible D gene TRBD1, 6 bases. V lost 3 bases, J lost 7 bases, and 13 bases lay in between. Germline V CDR1 and CDR2: DFQATT, SNEGSKA (reference sequence). This CDR3 comprises 14 residues. CDR3 sequence reads: CSASVGQMNSPLHF. CDR3 sequence (DNA): TGCAGTGCTAGTGTTGGACAGATGAATTCACCCCTCCACTTT.

This clone showed up many times. V and J are TRBV4-1 and TRBJ1-1; TRBD1 might be the D (5 bases). The germline V gene has CDR1 MGHRA and CDR2 YSYEKL. The CDR3 runs to 16 residues. Trimming shortened V by 2 bases and J by 5 bases, and 18 bases separated the two germline ends. The chain's CDR3 is CASSQTALRGRTEAFF. The CDR3 bases are TGCGCCAGCAGCCAAACCGCACTCCGGGGGAGAACTGAAGCTTTCTTT.

The chain recombines TRBV11-2 with TRBJ2-3; 7 bases match TRBD2. The CDR3 has 18 amino acids. The V gene end was trimmed by 0 bases and the J gene end by 4 bases; junction bases not matched to a gene: 13. Germline CDR1 SGHAT, CDR2 FQNNGV. The CDR3, as DNA: TGTGCCAGCAGCTTAGATCGGTCCGGGAGGTGGGACGCAGATACGCAGTATTTT. This translates into CASSLDRSGRWDADTQYF.